Presented here are 32 T cell receptor beta chains from one specimen sequenced in a study of blood T cell repertoires in COVID-19 (TCRdb year 2020). The library was prepared using the immunoSEQ multiplex PCR assay. Sourced from immuneACCESS, this table was stored by TCRdb with only in-frame sequences that have V and J called. A share of the clones is absent; for the studies checked, an unresolved V gene accounts for under half, and the remainder has no known explanation. This sample gives about 300,000 clones in total; about nine tenths of them show up just once. The ten largest clones take up less than 2% of the sample. Sequencing input: peripheral blood. All receptors derive from a woman in her twenties or thirties with COVID-19, enrolled during active disease.

The chain has TRBV27 and TRBJ2-1, with 10 bases lining up with TRBD1. The CDR3 runs 14 residues. V lost 11 bases, J lost 9 bases, and 13 bases stayed unmatched. Germline V gene lookup returns CDR1 MNHEY and CDR2 SMNVEV (reference sequence). This CDR3 reads CACAKGQGHAEQFF. For the CDR3, the DNA is TGTGCCTGCGCCAAGGGACAGGGGCACGCTGAGCAGTTCTTC.

The rearrangement joins TRBV19 to TRBJ1-2; the D gene is possibly TRBD1 (6 bases). CDR3 length: 16 residues. Trimming took 5 bases from V and 2 from J, leaving 18 bases between them. Per germline, CDR1 LNHDA and CDR2 SQIVND (reference sequence). This CDR3 reads CASSPAGGGSNYGYTF. CDR3 sequence (DNA): TGTGCCAGTAGTCCTGCCGGGGGCGGGAGCAACTATGGCTACACCTTC.

The chain uses TRBV28 and TRBJ1-1; 10 nucleotides match TRBD1. Germline CDR1 MDHEN, CDR2 SYDVKM. Trimming removed 5 bases from V and 2 bases from J; junction bases left unmatched: 11. This CDR3 region has 17 residues. The CDR3 here is CASSPLGTGALNTEAFF. The CDR3 coding sequence is TGTGCCAGCAGTCCCCTCGGGACAGGGGCCTTAAACACTGAAGCTTTCTTT.

The CDR3 sequence: CASSEYEGNQPQHF. The CDR3 nucleotides read TGTGCCAGCAGTGAGTACGAGGGCAATCAGCCCCAGCATTTT. The chain employs TRBV2 and TRBJ1-5, with D unresolved. The germline V gene encodes CDR1 SNHLY and CDR2 FYNNEI. The CDR3 spans 14 residues. The V end lost 3 bases, the J end lost 2 bases, and 8 bases lay between the germline ends.

V is TRBV14 and J is TRBJ1-5; 7 bases agree with TRBD1. The germline V gene has CDR1 SGHDN and CDR2 FVKESK. The trim removed 1 base at V and 4 bases at J, leaving 7 bases unmatched. The CDR3 is made up of 16 amino acids. CDR3 nucleotide sequence: TGTGCCAGCAGCCAAGTAGGTGGACAGGCAAATCAGCCCCAGCATTTT. Its protein is CASSQVGGQANQPQHF.

This clone was detected only once. The V gene is TRBV20-1, the J gene TRBJ1-4; D is unclear. The V end was cut by 3 bases, the J end by 5 bases, with 10 bases between. This CDR3 contains 13 residues. The V gene's germline CDR1 is DFQATT and CDR2 SNEGSKA (reference sequence). The CDR3 DNA sequence: TGCAGTGCTAGTAGGAGGGTCAATGAAAAACTGTTTTTT. It yields the protein CSASRRVNEKLFF.

The rearrangement joins TRBV6-6 to TRBJ2-1, with D perhaps matching TRBD1 (6 bases). This CDR3 region has 12 residues. Germline V gene lookup returns CDR1 MNHNY and CDR2 SVGAGI (reference sequence). V was cut by 7 bases and J by 6 bases, with 10 bases left in between. CDR3 in DNA: TGTGCCAGCACCAGGGGCCCCAATGAGCAGTTCTTC. It yields the protein CASTRGPNEQFF.

V and J are TRBV6-5 and TRBJ1-2, with a possible D match to TRBD1 (5 bases). V was trimmed by 6 bases and J by 1 base, leaving 15 bases between them. Germline V CDR1 and CDR2: MNHEY, SVGAGI. The CDR3 covers 15 residues. CDR3 coding DNA: TGTGCCAGCAGGCGACAGACTCTTCATAACTATGGCTACACCTTC. Protein: CASRRQTLHNYGYTF.

The rearrangement links TRBV5-6 to TRBJ2-7, with TRBD1 matching over 10 bases. The ends lost 3 bases at V and 3 bases at J; junction bases unmatched: 6. CDR3 length: 15 residues. Germline-derived CDR1 and CDR2 are SGHDT and YYEEEE. The CDR3 DNA is TGTGCCAGCAGCTATGGGACAGGGGATCACTACGAGCAGTACTTC. This sequence encodes CASSYGTGDHYEQYF. The full variable domain, its missing parts supplied by reference TRBV5-6 and TRBJ2-7, is DAGVTQSPTHLIKTRGQQVTLRCSPKSGHDTVSWYQQALGQGPQFIFQYYEEEERQRGNFPDRFSGHQFPNYSSELNVNALLLGDSALYLCASSYGTGDHYEQYFGPGTRLTVT.

The chain couples TRBV6-1 to TRBJ1-5; no reliable D call. The germline CDR1 and CDR2 sequences are MNHNS and SASEGT. Trimming removed 0 bases at V and 0 bases at J, with 9 bases between. This CDR3 contains 16 residues. The CDR3 spells CASSEAPVHSNQPQHF. In nucleotides, the CDR3 is TGTGCCAGCAGTGAAGCCCCGGTGCATAGCAATCAGCCCCAGCATTTT.

The chain employs TRBV2 and TRBJ1-1; D is undetermined. The CDR3 spans 13 residues. Trimming shortened V by 8 bases and J by 1 base, and 11 bases separated the two germline ends. The germline V gene encodes CDR1 SNHLY and CDR2 FYNNEI. This CDR3 is CASAILENTEAFF. The CDR3 region has the DNA TGTGCCAGCGCGATATTAGAGAACACTGAAGCTTTCTTT.

This chain links TRBV6-5 with TRBJ1-4, with a weak D call TRBD1 (5 bases). The CDR3 contains 14 residues. CDR1 and CDR2 (germline): MNHEY, SVGAGI. Trimming shortened V by 2 bases and J by 4 bases, and 8 bases separated the two germline ends. CDR3 sequence (DNA): TGTGCCAGCAGTTACCAGGGAAATAATGAAAAACTGTTTTTT. Protein: CASSYQGNNEKLFF.

The rearrangement links TRBV6-6 to TRBJ2-5; no firm D call. Trimming stripped 0 bases from V and 4 bases from J, with 6 bases between. CDR3 length: 13 amino acids. Germline CDR1 MNHNY, CDR2 SVGAGI (reference sequence). The CDR3 bases are TGTGCCAGCAGTTACTCGTTCGGAGAGACCCAGTACTTC. Its protein product is CASSYSFGETQYF.

V is TRBV29-1 and J is TRBJ1-2, with D possibly TRBD1 on 6 matching bases. This CDR3 has 11 residues. CDR1 is SQVTM and CDR2 is ANQGSEA in the germline V gene. V lost 4 bases, J lost 6 bases, and 9 bases lay in between. CDR3 nucleotide sequence: TGCAGCGTTGCACAGGGCGATGGCTACACCTTC. Protein product: CSVAQGDGYTF.

The V and J genes are TRBV28 and TRBJ1-2; the D is unclear. The CDR3 runs 12 residues. The germline V and J ends were trimmed by 8 bases and 8 bases, with 15 bases remaining between them. In germline, CDR1 is MDHEN, CDR2 SYDVKM. CDR3 DNA: TGTGCCAGCCTACACCGACTCGGGGGCTACACCTTC. This codes for CASLHRLGGYTF.

This chain links TRBV7-9 with TRBJ1-2; 7 nucleotides align to TRBD1. V shed 5 bases, J shed 4 bases, and the junction held 1 base outside the gene matches. The V gene's germline CDR1 is SEHNR and CDR2 FQNEAQ (reference sequence). CDR3 length: 12 amino acids. This chain's CDR3 is CASSPGGYGYTF. The CDR3 nucleotides read TGTGCCAGCAGCCCAGGGGGCTATGGCTACACCTTC.

A remark on this clone: The same CDR3 also results from other DNA sequences found in this sample. The V call is TRBV3-1 (or the pseudogene TRBV3-2), the J call TRBJ1-1; weak D call: TRBD1 (6 bases). CDR1 LGHDT and CDR2 YNNKEL come from the germline V gene (reference sequence). V lost 3 bases and J lost 0, with 8 bases in between. The CDR3 runs 14 residues. CDR3 DNA: TGTGCCAGCAGCCAGACAGGATTGAACACTGAAGCTTTCTTT. As protein: CASSQTGLNTEAFF.

This clone was found a few times. The chain employs TRBV9 and TRBJ2-5, with a weak D call TRBD1 (6 bases). CDR1 is SGDLS, CDR2 YYNGEE, per germline. The V and J ends lost 3 bases and 0 bases respectively, with 9 bases between them. This CDR3 contains 14 residues. For the CDR3, the DNA is TGTGCCAGCAGCGACCGGGACAACCAAGAGACCCAGTACTTC. It translates to CASSDRDNQETQYF.

The genes are TRBV12-3 or TRBV12-4 and TRBJ2-7, with D maybe TRBD1 (6 bases). Trimming took 6 bases from V and 4 from J, leaving 10 bases between them. The CDR3 length is 12 residues. In DNA form, the CDR3 reads TGTGCCAGCAGAACACAGGGTTACGAGCAGTACTTC. Residues: CASRTQGYEQYF.

The J gene is TRBJ1-2, the V gene TRBV28; 8 bases align to TRBD1. This CDR3 region has 15 residues. Germline values: CDR1 MDHEN, CDR2 SYDVKM. Trimming took 5 bases from V and 4 from J; bases not matched to a gene: 9. Here the CDR3 reads CASSLPGQVFYGYTF. In DNA, the CDR3 is TGTGCCAGCAGTCTTCCGGGACAGGTGTTCTATGGCTACACCTTC.

The V call is TRBV12-3 or TRBV12-4, the J call TRBJ1-2, with 7 bases matching TRBD1. V shed 6 bases, J shed 8 bases, and the junction held 9 bases outside the gene matches. The CDR3 has 13 amino acids. Written as DNA, the CDR3 is TGTGCCAGCAGGAACAGGGGTTCTTACGGCTACACCTTC. The encoded protein is CASRNRGSYGYTF.

This clone was counted once. The chain is built from TRBV7-2 and TRBJ1-6, with D unclear. The ends were cut back, 2 bases at V and 15 bases at J, with 20 bases in the middle. Germline CDR1 reads SGHTA; CDR2 reads FQGNSA. This CDR3 region has 15 residues. CDR3 protein: CASSLISGWSSGLHF. DNA of the CDR3: TGTGCCAGCAGCTTAATTTCGGGGTGGTCGAGTGGCCTCCACTTT. Drawing the rest from reference TRBV7-2 and TRBJ1-6, the complete variable domain is GAGVSQSPSNKVTEKGKDVELRCDPISGHTALYWYRQSLGQGLEFLIYFQGNSAPDKSGLPSDRFSAERTGGSVSTLTIQRTQQEDSAVYLCASSLISGWSSGLHFGNGTRLTVT.

The chain is built from TRBV11-2 and TRBJ2-7, with 8 positions matching TRBD1. V lost 5 bases, J lost 6 bases, and 9 bases stayed unmatched. This CDR3 is built from 14 residues. CDR1 is SGHAT, CDR2 FQNNGV, per germline. The CDR3 spells CASSPRTGRSEQYF. CDR3 sequence (DNA): TGTGCCAGCAGCCCCAGGACAGGGCGAAGCGAGCAGTACTTC.

The chain is built from TRBV21-1 and TRBJ1-4. TRBV21-1 is termed a pseudogene. The CDR3 is 13 residues long. CDR3 in DNA: TGTGCCAGCAGCAAATCGGAGGAAGAAAAACTGTTTTTT. Residues: CASSKSEEEKLFF.

V is TRBV23-1 and J is TRBJ2-2; D gene ambiguous. TRBV23-1 is given ORF status, its function remaining uncertain. Trimming cost V 7 bases and J 8 bases, with 17 bases left between them. This CDR3 has 14 amino acids. CDR3 nucleotides: TGCGCCAGCAACCCCTTGGCCCGTCTGGGGGAGCTGTTTTTT. Amino acid sequence: CASNPLARLGELFF.

This clone was observed a few times. This sequence joins TRBV7-2 and TRBJ1-4, with a weak D call TRBD1 (6 bases). CDR1 is SGHTA and CDR2 is FQGNSA in the germline V gene. V was shortened by 8 bases and J by 7 bases, with 17 bases between the two germline ends. This CDR3 has 14 residues. The CDR3 sequence: CASSRGSPFEKLFF. The CDR3 nucleotides read TGTGCCAGCTCGAGGGGGTCGCCCTTTGAAAAACTGTTTTTT.

This clone was recorded once. This chain links TRBV6-6 with TRBJ1-4, with 9 bases aligning to TRBD1. Germline-derived CDR1 and CDR2 are MNHNY and SVGAGI (reference sequence). V lost 8 bases and J lost 7; bases outside the gene matches: 8. This CDR3 spans 14 amino acids. The CDR3 sequence is CASGTGGRSEKLFF. CDR3 coding DNA: TGTGCCAGCGGAACAGGGGGCAGAAGTGAAAAACTGTTTTTT.

CDR3 amino acids: CASSGLARGELFF. The CDR3 DNA sequence: TGTGCCAGCAGCGGACTAGCGCGAGGGGAGCTGTTTTTT. The chain carries TRBV9 and TRBJ2-2, with TRBD2 matching 8 bases. After removal of 3 bases from V and 8 bases from J, the junction contained 3 bases not matched to a gene. The CDR3 sequence is 13 residues long. The germline CDR1 and CDR2 sequences are SGDLS and YYNGEE.

This rearrangement joins TRBV10-3 to TRBJ1-1, with TRBD1 as a possible D gene (5 bases). Germline values: CDR1 ENHRY, CDR2 SYGVKD. This CDR3 comprises 14 residues. V was trimmed by 0 bases and J by 4 bases, leaving 9 bases between them. The CDR3 sequence: CAISESQGTTEAFF. CDR3 in DNA: TGTGCCATCAGTGAGTCTCAGGGAACCACTGAAGCTTTCTTT.

The J gene is TRBJ1-2, the V gene TRBV5-8; D gene uncertain. V was shortened by 2 bases and J by 4 bases, with 6 bases between the two germline ends. This CDR3 spans 12 amino acids. The V gene's germline CDR1 is SGHTS and CDR2 YDEGEE. DNA of the CDR3: TGTGCCAGCAGCTTCCAGTTCTATGGCTACACCTTC. It is translated as CASSFQFYGYTF.

V gene TRBV29-1 combines with J gene TRBJ2-3; TRBD2 might be the D (6 bases). This CDR3 has 12 residues. The germline CDR1 and CDR2 sequences are SQVTM and ANQGSEA. Trimming left V 2 bases short and J 12 bases short, with 15 bases between. In nucleotides, the CDR3 is TGCAGCGTTGAAAAAAATCCGGGAGATCAGTATTTT. It specifies CSVEKNPGDQYF.

This clone was detected a few times. The V call is TRBV7-9, the J call TRBJ1-2, with D hard to call. Germline V gene data show CDR1 as SEHNR and CDR2 as FQNEAQ (reference sequence). This CDR3 comprises 13 residues. V was shortened by 1 base and J by 8 bases, with 11 bases between the two germline ends. CDR3 sequence reads: CASSLVLEEGYTF. The CDR3 coding sequence is TGTGCCAGCAGCTTAGTATTAGAGGAGGGCTACACCTTC.